This passage covers 5 T cell receptor beta chains from one sample sequenced in a study of blood T cell repertoires in COVID-19. Sequencing was performed with immunoSEQ multiplex PCR; in TCRdb, only in-frame clones are kept and a portion is missing. The table lists 150,000 or so clones, approximately 90% of them singletons, with over 10% in the top ten. Sequenced: peripheral blood. Receptor source: a man aged 18 to 30 with COVID-19, enrolled during active disease.

The chain carries TRBV7-9 and TRBJ1-6; D unresolved. Trimming removed 5 bases from V and 10 bases from J, with 15 bases in between. The CDR3 covers 14 residues. Germline loops: CDR1 SEHNR, CDR2 FQNEAQ (reference sequence). The CDR3 loop is CASSPPGSGSPLHF. The CDR3 DNA reads as TGTGCCAGCAGCCCACCGGGAAGCGGCTCACCCCTCCACTTT.

J is TRBJ1-2 and V is TRBV9; TRBD1 matches 11 bases. CDR1 and CDR2 (germline): SGDLS, YYNGEE. The trim removed 0 bases at V and 2 bases at J, leaving 12 bases unmatched. This CDR3 has 19 amino acids. The CDR3 DNA reads TGTGCCAGCAGCGTAGGACAGGGGACAGGGGGATTACTCAACTATGGCTACACCTTC. This encodes CASSVGQGTGGLLNYGYTF.

The chain couples TRBV5-4 to TRBJ1-1; D is unclear. CDR3 length equals 15 residues. CDR1 is SGHNT, CDR2 YYREEE, per germline (reference sequence). Trimming left V 0 bases short and J 2 bases short, with 11 bases between. The CDR3 is CASSLVPQTNTEAFF. CDR3 coding DNA: TGTGCCAGCAGCTTGGTCCCGCAGACTAACACTGAAGCTTTCTTT.

V and J are TRBV2 and TRBJ2-5; perhaps TRBD1 as D (5 bases). Germline lookup yields CDR1 SNHLY and CDR2 FYNNEI. This CDR3 region has 14 residues. V was trimmed by 1 base and J by 5 bases, leaving 11 bases between them. The CDR3 reads CASSEGAGHETQYF. In nucleotides, the CDR3 is TGTGCCAGCAGTGAAGGGGCAGGACACGAGACCCAGTACTTC. The full variable domain, its missing parts supplied by reference TRBV2 and TRBJ2-5, is EPEVTQTPSHQVTQMGQEVILRCVPISNHLYFYWYRQILGQKVEFLVSFYNNEISEKSEIFDDQFSVERPDGSNFTLKIRSTKLEDSAMYFCASSEGAGHETQYFGPGTRLLVL.

This CDR3 is CASSLDGASTDTQYF. The DNA for the CDR3 is TGCGCCAGCAGCTTGGACGGAGCTAGCACAGATACGCAGTATTTT. The chain joins TRBV5-1 to TRBJ2-3; D unclear. V was shortened by 0 bases and J by 0 bases, with 8 bases between the two germline ends. The CDR3 consists of 15 residues. The germline V gene encodes CDR1 SGHRS and CDR2 YFSETQ.